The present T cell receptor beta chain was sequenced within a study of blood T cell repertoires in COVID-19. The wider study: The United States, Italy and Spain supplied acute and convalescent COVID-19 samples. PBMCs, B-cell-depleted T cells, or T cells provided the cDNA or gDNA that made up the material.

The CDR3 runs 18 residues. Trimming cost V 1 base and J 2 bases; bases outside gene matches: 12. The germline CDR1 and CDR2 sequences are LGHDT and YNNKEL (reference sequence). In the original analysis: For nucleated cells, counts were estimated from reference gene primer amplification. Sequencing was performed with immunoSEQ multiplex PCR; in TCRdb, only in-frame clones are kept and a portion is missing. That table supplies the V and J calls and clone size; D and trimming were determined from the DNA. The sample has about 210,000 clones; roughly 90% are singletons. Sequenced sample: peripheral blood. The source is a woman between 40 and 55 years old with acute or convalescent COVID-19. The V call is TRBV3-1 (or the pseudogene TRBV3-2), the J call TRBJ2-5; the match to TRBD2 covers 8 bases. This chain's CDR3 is CASSQAGTGGLGQETQYF. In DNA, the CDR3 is TGTGCCAGCAGCCAAGCCGGGACGGGGGGGTTAGGTCAAGAGACCCAGTACTTC.